These T cell receptor beta chains were read from a single sample in a study of tumor and adjacent non-tumor tissue in lung cancer. A single record per CDR3 protein comes from TCRdb applying MiXCR to the multiplex PCR reads. The sample holds tens of thousands of distinct CDR3 sequences, roughly 80% seen once. Sequenced: lung tumor tissue. The source is a woman in her forties or fifties with non-small cell lung cancer. CDR3s include the opening cysteine and the closing phenylalanine or tryptophan. A D gene is named only where the DNA matches it firmly. The size of a clone is reported for some rows only, either as once, few or many, or as a class for expanded clones.

TRBD2 TRBJ2-1 TRBV29-1 9 . CSEGGPEFF TGCAGTGAGGGAGGGCCGGAATTCTTC
. TRBJ2-1 TRBV6-1 14 . CTATQSVPYNEQFF TGTACCGCGACGCAGTCCGTCCCCTACAATGAGCAGTTCTTC
. TRBJ1-1 TRBV29-1 14 once CSIDDPLKGAETFF TGCAGCATAGATGACCCCCTTAAGGGAGCTGAAACTTTCTTT
. TRBJ2-1 TRBV6-2/TRBV6-3 11 . CASSIAVERFF TGTGCCAGCAGCATAGCTGTTGAGCGGTTCTTC
TRBD1 TRBJ1-3 TRBV10-3 18 few CAISDMGTGRSPGNTIYF TGTGCCATCAGTGACATGGGGACAGGGCGAAGCCCTGGAAACACCATATATTTT
. TRBJ2-3 TRBV4-1 15 few CASSQGLSSTDIQYF TGCGCCAGCAGCCAGGGGCTCTCTAGCACAGATATACAGTATTTT
. TRBJ2-7 TRBV4-2 15 . CASSQVLARVYEQYF TGTGCCAGCAGCCAAGTCCTAGCGAGAGTGTACGAACAGTACTTC
. TRBJ2-7 TRBV6-2/TRBV6-3 12 . CASRRQNYGQYF TGTGCCAGCAGAAGACAGAACTACGGGCAATACTTC
. TRBJ1-2 TRBV29-1 12 . CGVGCGNDGYTF TGCGGCGTTGGGTGTGGGAACGATGGCTACACCTTC
TRBD2 TRBJ2-1 TRBV4-3 16 . CASSQSTSGNDNEQFF TGCGCCAGCAGCCAGAGTACTAGCGGAAACGACAATGAGCAGTTCTTC
TRBD1 TRBJ2-7 TRBV6-1 15 . CASRTPQGGVYEKYF TGTGCCAGCAGGACGCCACAGGGGGGAGTTTACGAGAAGTACTTT
. TRBJ2-1 TRBV6-1 16 . CASKSITGSFVDGQFF TGTGCCAGCAAGAGCATAACAGGGTCCTTTGTGGATGGGCAGTTTTTC
. TRBJ1-3 TRBV12-3/TRBV12-4 12 many CASSRLGNTIYF TGTGCCAGCAGCCGTCTGGGGAACACCATATATTTT
TRBD2 TRBJ2-1 TRBV20-1 17 once CSATRRLAGGPYNEQLF TGCAGTGCTACTCGCAGACTAGCGGGAGGGCCCTACAATGAGCAGCTCTTC
TRBD2 TRBJ2-1 TRBV4-3 17 . CAGSKTSGLAGAHEQFF TGCGCCGGCAGCAAGACTTCGGGATTAGCGGGAGCCCATGAGCAGTTCTTC
. TRBJ2-6 TRBV4-3 16 . CASSQETTPRANVMTF TGCGCCAGCAGCCAAGAGACTACCCCTAGGGCCAACGTCATGACTTTC
. TRBJ1-2 TRBV12-3/TRBV12-4 14 . CASRPRRRSYGYTF TGTGCCAGCAGGCCTCGTAGGAGAAGTTATGGCTACACCTTC
. TRBJ2-7 TRBV12-3/TRBV12-4 14 . CASSLIWGPHEQYF TGTGCCAGCAGTTTAATTTGGGGACCCCACGAGCAGTACTTC
. TRBJ1-2 TRBV20-1 14 . CGAGDRATNYGYTF TGCGGTGCTGGAGACAGAGCAACTAACTATGGCTACACCTTC
. TRBJ2-3 TRBV4-3 14 few CVSSLLTSTDTQYF TGCGTTAGCAGCCTCCTGACTAGCACAGATACGCAGTATTTT
. TRBJ1-4 TRBV5-4 15 . CTSSPAPDGEEKLFF TGTACCAGCAGCCCGGCCCCGGACGGGGAAGAAAAACTGTTTTTT
. TRBJ2-1 TRBV7-9 15 many CASSLAGSSYNEQFF TGTGCCAGCAGCTTAGCTGGGAGCTCCTACAATGAGCAGTTCTTC
. TRBJ2-7 TRBV6-6 12 . CASNYSTLEQYF TGTGCCAGCAATTACTCAACCTTGGAGCAGTATTTC
. TRBJ1-1 TRBV6-1 15 once CASSEGTAAHTEVFF TGTGCCAGCAGTGAAGGGACAGCCGCGCACACTGAAGTTTTCTTT
TRBD1 TRBJ1-3 TRBV5-1 15 . CARRKGQGGGNTIYF TGCGCCAGGAGAAAGGGACAGGGAGGTGGAAACACCATATATTTT
. TRBJ1-1 TRBV20-1 17 . CSVRDPTSVGGRTEAFF TGCAGTGTTAGAGATCCCACCTCGGTGGGAGGAAGGACTGAAGCTTTCTTT
. TRBJ1-1 TRBV20-1 14 medium-sized CSAPGGVVNTEAFF TGCAGTGCTCCCGGCGGGGTAGTGAACACTGAAGCTTTCTTT
. TRBJ1-6 TRBV13 12 many CASSSGSSPLHF TGTGCCAGCAGCTCTGGCAGTTCACCCCTCCACTTT
TRBD2 TRBJ2-3 TRBV11-2 12 once CASSRGGYTKYF TGTGCCAGCAGCCGCGGGGGATATACCAAGTATTTT
. TRBJ2-3 TRBV28 14 once CASRPYYGVDTQYF TGTGCCAGCAGGCCTTATTACGGGGTAGATACTCAGTATTTT
. TRBJ2-3 TRBV11-1 13 . CASRGKGTDMQYF TGTGCCAGTAGAGGGAAAGGGACGGATATGCAGTATTTT
. TRBJ2-7 TRBV6-2/TRBV6-3 14 . CASTMAGNRREHYF TGTGCCAGCACTATGGCTGGAAATAGGCGCGAGCACTACTTC
. TRBJ2-2 TRBV12-3/TRBV12-4 11 . CASINTGEPFF TGTGCCAGCATAAACACTGGGGAGCCGTTTTTT
. TRBJ2-7 TRBV11-1 15 . CASGYEITTDFEQYF TGTGCCAGCGGCTACGAAATAACGACAGACTTCGAGCAGTACTTC
TRBD2 TRBJ2-2 TRBV6-1 17 . CASSELAGNVGVGELFF TGTGCCAGCAGTGAACTAGCGGGAAATGTCGGGGTCGGGGAGCTGTTTTTT
. TRBJ1-6 TRBV4-1 13 . CASSGHHNSLLHF TGCGCCAGCAGCGGGCATCATAATTCACTCCTCCACTTT
. TRBJ2-7 TRBV6-6 14 . CASRRPGTNNEQYF TGTGCCAGCAGACGCCCCGGGACGAATAACGAGCAGTACTTC
TRBD1 TRBJ2-3 TRBV30 14 . CACQQGADTDTQYF TGTGCCTGTCAACAGGGGGCAGACACAGATACGCAGTATTTT
TRBD1 TRBJ1-6 TRBV6-1 16 . CASSEASGTVNLPLHF TGTGCCAGCAGTGAAGCGTCAGGGACAGTTAATTTACCCCTCCACTTT
. TRBJ1-1 TRBV4-1 16 . CTSSQDRYRVNTEAFF TGCACCAGTAGCCAAGATCGTTACAGGGTGAACACTGAAGCTTTCTTT
TRBD1 TRBJ1-2 TRBV6-5 16 . CASISTGGTFNYGYTF TGTGCCAGCATTTCGACAGGGGGGACTTTTAACTATGGCTACACCTTC
. TRBJ2-4 TRBV6-6 20 . CASSYSVGILADPTKNIQYF TGTGCCAGCAGTTACTCAGTCGGGATCTTAGCGGATCCAACCAAAAACATTCAGTACTTC
. TRBJ2-7 TRBV11-2 17 few CTSSLAAGRTGPYEQYF TGTACTAGCAGCTTAGCCGCGGGACGCACGGGGCCCTACGAGCAGTATTTC
TRBD2 TRBJ2-3 TRBV6-1 15 once CASSVSQTSAVTQYF TGTGCCAGTAGTGTCTCTCAGACTAGCGCAGTTACGCAGTATTTT
. TRBJ2-1 TRBV28 15 once CASRSSRPRPPEQFF TGTGCCAGCAGATCTTCTCGGCCCAGGCCGCCCGAGCAGTTCTTC
. TRBJ2-1 TRBV10-3 14 . CAISGDGGYNEQFF TGTGCCATTAGTGGCGATGGGGGATACAATGAGCAGTTCTTC
. TRBJ2-3 TRBV14 15 . CASSIQGSRTDTQCF TGTGCCAGCAGTATCCAGGGATCGCGCACAGATACGCAGTGTTTT
TRBD1 TRBJ2-7 TRBV4-3 13 medium-sized CASSQGQGLKQYF TGCGCCAGCAGCCAAGGACAGGGCTTGAAGCAGTACTTC
TRBD2 TRBJ2-7 TRBV11-2 15 . CASRPRASGSYEHYF TGTGCCAGCAGGCCTCGGGCTAGCGGTTCCTACGAGCATTACTTC
TRBD1 TRBJ2-6 TRBV6-6 19 . CVRVPRQGAKGSGANVLTF TGTGTCCGTGTCCCTAGACAGGGGGCTAAAGGCTCTGGGGCCAACGTCCTGACTTTC
. TRBJ1-1 TRBV4-1 16 . CTSSQDRYRPNTEVFF TGCACCAGCAGCCAAGATCGTTACAGGCCGAACACTGAAGTTTTCTTT
TRBD2 TRBJ2-5 TRBV4-1 17 few CASSQGDGLAGVETQYF TGTGCCAGCAGCCAAGGGGATGGACTAGCGGGAGTAGAGACCCAGTACTTC